These T cell receptor beta chains were read from a single sample in a study of breast tumors, draining lymph nodes, adjacent tissues. TCRdb re-analysed the multiplex PCR reads in MiXCR, keeping a single row per CDR3 protein. The profile shows about 180,000 distinct CDR3 sequences, more than 25% of them singletons. Sequencing used axillary lymph node tissue. These receptors all stem from a female donor with breast cancer. Some clones in this sample may be carry-over from other donors' samples. Both conserved end residues are part of each CDR3. The D gene is left open where the match is weak. The size entry is marked missing in some rows and otherwise reads once, few, many or a size class.

size: many
J: TRBJ2-1
V: TRBV6-5
D: TRBD1
DNA: TGTGCCAGCAGTTACGCGGGACAGGTATACAATGAGCAGTTCTTC
CDR3: CASSYAGQVYNEQFF

size: -
J: TRBJ1-2
V: TRBV7-3
D: -
DNA: TGCGCCAGCAGCCAAGCTCGTACGATGAACTATGGCTACACCTTC
CDR3: CASSQARTMNYGYTF

size: -
J: TRBJ1-1
V: TRBV10-3
D: TRBD1
DNA: TGTGCCATCAGAGCGACAGGGGTGTCGTCTGAAGCTTTCTTT
CDR3: CAIRATGVSSEAFF

size: many
J: TRBJ1-2
V: TRBV12-3/TRBV12-4
D: -
DNA: TGTGCCAGCACCCTGGGGTCGATCAATGGCTACACCTTC
CDR3: CASTLGSINGYTF

size: -
J: TRBJ1-6
V: TRBV7-3
D: -
DNA: TGTGCCAGCAGCTTAAACATGAGGTCACCCCTCCACTTT
CDR3: CASSLNMRSPLHF

size: -
J: TRBJ2-2
V: TRBV7-7
D: TRBD2
DNA: TGTGCTAGAGGGACTAAGACCGGGGAGCTGTTTTTT
CDR3: CARGTKTGELFF

size: many
J: TRBJ2-2
V: TRBV15
D: TRBD1
DNA: TGTGCCACCAGCAGTCCCCGGGACAGGGGGGCCGGGGAGCTGTTTTTT
CDR3: CATSSPRDRGAGELFF

size: -
J: TRBJ1-6
V: TRBV19
D: -
DNA: TGTGCCAGTAGTATAGGCCACAATCAGCCCCTCCACTTT
CDR3: CASSIGHNQPLHF

size: many
J: TRBJ2-2
V: TRBV19
D: TRBD1
DNA: TGTGCCAGTAGTATTGACAGGGGATCCGGGGAGCTGTTTTTT
CDR3: CASSIDRGSGELFF

size: -
J: TRBJ2-1
V: TRBV6-2/TRBV6-3
D: TRBD2
DNA: TGTGTCAGCGGACGGACTAGTGGGCTTGGAGAGCAGTTCTTC
CDR3: CVSGRTSGLGEQFF

size: many
J: TRBJ2-3
V: TRBV20-1
D: -
DNA: TGCAGTGCTAGTGGGGGGGCGACAGATACGCAGTATTTT
CDR3: CSASGGATDTQYF

size: many
J: TRBJ1-5
V: TRBV9
D: TRBD1
DNA: TGTGCCAGCAGCGTAGGAGGGGGCGATCAGCCCCAGCATTTT
CDR3: CASSVGGGDQPQHF

size: many
J: TRBJ2-2
V: TRBV3-1
D: -
DNA: TGTGCCAGCAGCCCCCGCCTAACTAGCCCCGGGGAGCTGTTTTTT
CDR3: CASSPRLTSPGELFF

size: -
J: TRBJ1-1
V: TRBV30
D: -
DNA: TGTGCCTTGACCGGGGCTGAAGCTTTCTTT
CDR3: CALTGAEAFF

size: many
J: TRBJ2-3
V: TRBV9
D: -
DNA: TGTGCCAGCAGCGGGGGGGGCAGCTCAGATACGCAGTATTTT
CDR3: CASSGGGSSDTQYF

size: -
J: TRBJ2-5
V: TRBV18
D: TRBD2
DNA: TGTGCCAGCTCACTACACGCACTAGCGGTTCAAGAGACCCAGTACTTC
CDR3: CASSLHALAVQETQYF

size: many
J: TRBJ1-4
V: TRBV11-2
D: -
DNA: TGTGCCAGCAGCTTAGATCTCGGGGCCTTTGCAACTAATGAAAAACTGTTTTTT
CDR3: CASSLDLGAFATNEKLFF

size: -
J: TRBJ2-7
V: TRBV11-3
D: TRBD1
DNA: TGTGCCAGCAGCTTGACAGGGTCCGGGGAGCTATCCTACGAGCAGTACTTC
CDR3: CASSLTGSGELSYEQYF

size: many
J: TRBJ1-4
V: TRBV12-3/TRBV12-4
D: TRBD1
DNA: TGTGCCAGCAGTCCCACAGGGGGAGGAGAAAAACTGTTTTTT
CDR3: CASSPTGGGEKLFF

size: -
J: TRBJ2-3
V: TRBV4-3
D: TRBD2
DNA: TGCGCCAGCAGCCATGGGAAACCGGGACTAGCGAGAGATACGCAGTATTTT
CDR3: CASSHGKPGLARDTQYF

size: -
J: TRBJ2-7
V: TRBV6-1
D: -
DNA: TGTGCCAGCAGTGAAAGTCTCGCTTACGAGCAGTACTTC
CDR3: CASSESLAYEQYF

size: many
J: TRBJ2-3
V: TRBV24-1
D: -
DNA: TGTGCCACCAGTGGGCCCGGACTGGAAACGCAGTATTTT
CDR3: CATSGPGLETQYF

size: many
J: TRBJ2-7
V: TRBV12-3/TRBV12-4
D: -
DNA: TGTGCCAGCAGTTCTCCGGGACGGGGCTACGAGCAGTACTTC
CDR3: CASSSPGRGYEQYF

size: -
J: TRBJ2-3
V: TRBV20-1
D: TRBD2
DNA: TGCAGTGCTAGACTGGCGGGAGTTGCAGCTACGCAGTATTTT
CDR3: CSARLAGVAATQYF

size: few
J: TRBJ1-2
V: TRBV18
D: -
DNA: TGTGCCAGCTCACAGGGACGGGGCGCAGCTAACTATGGCTACACCTTC
CDR3: CASSQGRGAANYGYTF

size: -
J: TRBJ1-2
V: TRBV18
D: TRBD1
DNA: TGTGCCAGCTCACTTCACAGGGGCGGTACGAATGGCTACACCTTC
CDR3: CASSLHRGGTNGYTF

size: -
J: TRBJ2-1
V: TRBV5-4
D: TRBD2
DNA: TGTGCCAGCAGCCAAGATTCGGGGGGGAACTACAATGAGCAGTTCTTC
CDR3: CASSQDSGGNYNEQFF

size: many
J: TRBJ1-2
V: TRBV5-6
D: -
DNA: TGTGCCAGCAGCTTGGCCCAGGTGTCTACCTTC
CDR3: CASSLAQVSTF

size: many
J: TRBJ2-1
V: TRBV20-1
D: TRBD2
DNA: TGCAGTGCGGCTGGGACTAGCGGGGGACACACCGGGGATGAGCAGTTCTTC
CDR3: CSAAGTSGGHTGDEQFF

size: many
J: TRBJ2-7
V: TRBV11-2
D: TRBD1
DNA: TGTGCCAGCAGCTCACTACAGGGGATAGTCGAGCAGTACTTC
CDR3: CASSSLQGIVEQYF

size: -
J: TRBJ1-2
V: TRBV5-1
D: TRBD1
DNA: TGCGCCAGCAGCCTGGAGGGAGGTGGACAGGGAGAAAGCTATGGCTACACCTTC
CDR3: CASSLEGGGQGESYGYTF

size: -
J: TRBJ1-5
V: TRBV6-4
D: -
DNA: TGTGCCACCATCCGCCCCCGGGGACTGGGAGTGGGCAATCAGCCCCAGCATTTT
CDR3: CATIRPRGLGVGNQPQHF

size: many
J: TRBJ2-5
V: TRBV7-9
D: TRBD1
DNA: TGTGCCAGCAGCCTCAGGACAGGGGAGACCCAGTACTTC
CDR3: CASSLRTGETQYF

size: few
J: TRBJ2-5
V: TRBV15
D: -
DNA: TGTGCCACCAGCAGAGACAGACGAGAGACCCAGTACTTC
CDR3: CATSRDRRETQYF

size: once
J: TRBJ2-1
V: TRBV7-3
D: TRBD2
DNA: TGTGCCAGCAGCTTAGGACTAGGGGACAATGAGCAGTTCTTC
CDR3: CASSLGLGDNEQFF

size: many
J: TRBJ2-3
V: TRBV19
D: -
DNA: TGTGCCACCAACCCACTGGGCTCTGCAGATACGCAGTATTTT
CDR3: CATNPLGSADTQYF

size: many
J: TRBJ1-3
V: TRBV2
D: -
DNA: TGTGCCAGCAGGAGGGGTCAGCCCTCTGGAAACACCATATATTTT
CDR3: CASRRGQPSGNTIYF

size: -
J: TRBJ2-6
V: TRBV10-1
D: -
DNA: TGCGCCAGCAGTGAGTCGGGAGCCGGGGCCAACGTCCTGACTTTC
CDR3: CASSESGAGANVLTF

size: few
J: TRBJ2-5
V: TRBV6-5
D: -
DNA: TGTGCCAGCAGTCACTCCCCAGGGTTTGAGACCCAGTACTTC
CDR3: CASSHSPGFETQYF

size: -
J: TRBJ2-2
V: TRBV5-1
D: TRBD2
DNA: TGCGCCAGCAGCTTGAACGGGAGGACTAGCACAGAGGGCGGGGAGCTGTTTTTT
CDR3: CASSLNGRTSTEGGELFF

size: many
J: TRBJ1-2
V: TRBV5-6
D: -
DNA: TGTGCCAGCAGCTTGGGCGAAGGGCTCTATGGCTACACCTTC
CDR3: CASSLGEGLYGYTF

size: -
J: TRBJ1-6
V: TRBV19
D: -
DNA: TGTGCCAGTAGTTTGACCAGGGCACGGGTGGATTCACCCCTCCACTTT
CDR3: CASSLTRARVDSPLHF

size: many
J: TRBJ1-2
V: TRBV5-1
D: -
DNA: TGCGCCAGCAGCTTGGAGGCAGAGGGTCCGACTAACTATGGCTACACCTTC
CDR3: CASSLEAEGPTNYGYTF

size: many
J: TRBJ2-2
V: TRBV24-1
D: -
DNA: TGTGCCACCAGGGGTGACAAACTAGGGACCGGGGAGCTGTTTTTT
CDR3: CATRGDKLGTGELFF